These 29 T cell receptor beta chains originate from one sample sequenced in a study of blood T cell repertoires in COVID-19. Sequencing used immunoSEQ multiplex PCR; TCRdb keeps in-frame clones, though not all of them. Of approximately 340,000 clones in the sample, about four fifths were seen once. Sequencing input: peripheral blood. The receptors derive from a man younger than 40 with active or convalescent COVID-19.

The rearrangement links TRBV30 to TRBJ2-4; 7 bases agree with TRBD1. The CDR3 runs to 14 residues. Germline CDR1 reads GTSNPN; CDR2 reads SVGIG (reference sequence). Trimming at V came to 8 bases and at J to 6 bases, leaving 13 bases not matched to a gene. The CDR3 DNA reads TGTGCCGCAATACCCGGGACAGCGATAAACATTCAGTACTTC. Translating gives CAAIPGTAINIQYF.

The rearrangement links TRBV28 to TRBJ2-7; no clear D. The CDR3 runs to 11 residues. V was clipped by 6 bases and J by 3 bases, with 6 bases between them. CDR1 and CDR2 (germline): MDHEN, SYDVKM. CDR3 sequence reads: CASRAVYEQYF. DNA of the CDR3: TGTGCCAGCAGAGCCGTCTACGAGCAGTACTTC.

V gene TRBV4-3 combines with J gene TRBJ2-1; D is perhaps TRBD2 (6 bases). Trimming pared 3 bases from V and 1 base from J, leaving 16 bases between. Germline CDR1 is LGHNA and CDR2 is YSLEER. The CDR3 sequence is 17 residues long. CDR3 sequence reads: CASSQDLGTFSYNEQFF. CDR3 coding DNA: TGCGCCAGCAGCCAGGACCTTGGGACTTTTTCCTACAATGAGCAGTTCTTC.

The chain combines TRBV7-2 with TRBJ2-3; D unresolved. V gave up 5 bases and J gave up 4 bases, with 10 bases separating them. This CDR3 region has 13 residues. CDR1 SGHTA and CDR2 FQGNSA come from the germline V gene. DNA for the CDR3: TGTGCCAGCAGCCTCCCCGGGTCAGATACGCAGTATTTT. Its translation is CASSLPGSDTQYF.

The chain employs TRBV10-3 and TRBJ1-5, with TRBD1 as a possible D gene (6 bases). The V gene's germline CDR1 is ENHRY and CDR2 SYGVKD. The CDR3 spans 14 residues. V was trimmed by 0 bases and J by 6 bases, leaving 9 bases between them. The CDR3 loop reads CAISESGQIQPQHF. CDR3 DNA sequence: TGTGCCATCAGTGAGTCCGGACAGATTCAGCCCCAGCATTTT.

This chain connects TRBV9 to TRBJ2-7; TRBD2 is a possible D gene (6 bases). The CDR3 extends over 14 amino acids. Germline CDR1 and CDR2: SGDLS and YYNGEE. With 0 bases removed from V and 5 bases from J, the gap between germline ends came to 12 bases. The CDR3 sequence is CASSVGRGPHEQYF. CDR3 in DNA: TGTGCCAGCAGCGTAGGGAGGGGCCCCCACGAGCAGTACTTC.

This chain joins TRBV6-5 and TRBJ1-5; D is undetermined. This CDR3 contains 15 residues. Germline loops: CDR1 MNHEY, CDR2 SVGAGI. V shed 5 bases and J shed 1 base, with 12 bases lying between them. CDR3 loop: CASSLGPGSNQPQHF. The CDR3 DNA reads as TGTGCCAGCAGTCTAGGCCCGGGGAGCAATCAGCCCCAGCATTTT.

This clone was seen once. This rearrangement joins TRBV28 to TRBJ2-7, with TRBD2 matching over 12 bases. V shed 6 bases, J shed 9 bases, and the junction held 9 bases outside the gene matches. CDR1 and CDR2 (germline): MDHEN, SYDVKM. The CDR3 is made up of 14 amino acids. The CDR3: CASSLALAGGGQYF. CDR3 sequence (DNA): TGTGCCAGCAGCTTAGCACTAGCGGGAGGCGGGCAGTACTTC.

The chain has TRBV4-1 and TRBJ2-1; 8 bases are shared with TRBD2. The CDR3 spans 16 residues. From germline, CDR1 is MGHRA and CDR2 YSYEKL. V shed 3 bases, J shed 9 bases, and the junction held 13 bases outside the gene matches. The CDR3 DNA reads as TGCGCCAGCAGCCACCCCTCCAGCGGGAGCTTCGGTGAGCAGTTCTTC. It is translated as CASSHPSSGSFGEQFF.

The gene calls are TRBV6-1 and TRBJ2-2; TRBD2 matches at 7 bases. CDR1 is MNHNS and CDR2 is SASEGT in the germline V gene. V was pared by 2 bases and J by 5 bases, with 5 bases of the junction left unmatched. This CDR3 has 15 amino acids. Here the CDR3 reads CASSEPGRGTGELFF. The CDR3, as DNA: TGTGCCAGCAGTGAACCAGGGAGGGGAACCGGGGAGCTGTTTTTT.

The chain combines TRBV4-3 with TRBJ2-2; 7 nucleotides match TRBD2. The germline CDR1 and CDR2 sequences are LGHNA and YSLEER. CDR3 length: 16 amino acids. V lost 2 bases to trimming and J lost 5 bases; unmatched junction nucleotides: 8. The CDR3 region is CASSQRGSSGTGELFF. DNA for the CDR3: TGCGCCAGCAGCCAACGCGGGAGCAGCGGAACCGGGGAGCTGTTTTTT.

This chain uses TRBV6-5 with TRBJ2-3; D is possibly TRBD1 (6 bases). Germline V gene data show CDR1 as MNHEY and CDR2 as SVGAGI. The CDR3 has 13 amino acids. V was clipped by 10 bases and J by 1 base, with 12 bases between them. The CDR3 nucleotides are TGTGCCACCCACAGGGTGGGCACAGATACGCAGTATTTT. Translation: CATHRVGTDTQYF.

The rearrangement uses TRBV15 and TRBJ1-3, with D maybe TRBD1 (6 bases). This CDR3 region has 15 residues. Germline CDR1 and CDR2: LNHNV and YYDKDF (reference sequence). Trimming took off 0 bases at V and 2 bases at J, with 8 bases between the two ends. CDR3 region: CATSRDPGAGNTIYF. In DNA form, the CDR3 reads TGTGCCACCAGCAGAGATCCAGGGGCTGGAAACACCATATATTTT.

V and J are TRBV7-7 and TRBJ1-1; no clear D gene. Per the germline V gene, CDR1 is SSHAT and CDR2 is FNYEAQ (reference sequence). The CDR3 sequence is 13 residues long. Trimming cost V 4 bases and J 2 bases, with 8 bases left between them. The CDR3 region is CASSSTLNTEAFF. The CDR3 DNA follows: TGTGCCAGCAGCTCGACTTTAAACACTGAAGCTTTCTTT.

This clone was seen a few times. The V call is TRBV11-2, the J call TRBJ1-5; 8 bases fit TRBD1. Germline V gives CDR1 SGHAT, CDR2 FQNNGV. The CDR3 runs to 15 residues. V gave up 0 bases and J gave up 6 bases; unmatched junction bases: 4. The CDR3 here is CASSLEGQGGQPQHF. The CDR3 region has the DNA TGTGCCAGCAGCTTAGAAGGACAGGGCGGTCAGCCCCAGCATTTT.

This chain connects TRBV2 to TRBJ1-6; D might be TRBD1 (5 bases). In germline, CDR1 is SNHLY, CDR2 FYNNEI. Trimming removed 2 bases at V and 7 bases at J, with 9 bases between. This CDR3 contains 14 residues. CDR3 nucleotides: TGTGCCAGCAGTGAACGGGGGTTGAATTCACCCCTCCACTTT. Its translation: CASSERGLNSPLHF.

This chain connects TRBV19 to TRBJ2-7, with D perhaps TRBD2 (6 bases). Germline V CDR1 and CDR2: LNHDA, SQIVND (reference sequence). The CDR3 sequence is 15 residues long. V was pared by 4 bases and J by 2 bases, with 15 bases between. The CDR3 is CASSRSGGYAYEQYF. The CDR3, as DNA: TGTGCCAGTAGTAGGTCCGGAGGGTACGCCTACGAGCAGTACTTC.

This chain uses TRBV15 with TRBJ2-3, with TRBD1 matching 7 bases. This CDR3 has 14 amino acids. J lost 4 bases, V lost 5 bases, and 6 bases had no gene match. Germline CDR1 reads LNHNV; CDR2 reads YYDKDF (reference sequence). Written as DNA, the CDR3 is TGTGCCACCAGCGGGTACAGGGGCCCAGATACGCAGTATTTT. Protein product: CATSGYRGPDTQYF.

V gene TRBV18 combines with J gene TRBJ2-5; weak D call: TRBD1 (6 bases). The CDR3 spans 13 residues. V was pared by 2 bases and J by 3 bases, with 7 bases between. CDR1 is KGHSH and CDR2 is LQKENI in the germline V gene. The CDR3 region has the DNA TGTGCCAGCTCACCAAGGACAGAAGAGACCCAGTACTTC. This sequence encodes CASSPRTEETQYF.

This rearrangement joins TRBV18 to TRBJ2-7; the D is unclear. Germline CDR1 reads KGHSH; CDR2 reads LQKENI. CDR3 length equals 15 residues. The V end was cut by 5 bases, the J end by 3 bases, with 17 bases between. CDR3 in amino acids: CASSSTTRQSYEQYF. CDR3 DNA: TGTGCCAGCTCATCCACTACGAGGCAGAGCTACGAGCAGTACTTC. Combining the CDR3 with reference TRBV18 and TRBJ2-7 gives the whole variable domain NAGVMQNPRHLVRRRGQEARLRCSPMKGHSHVYWYRQLPEEGLKFMVYLQKENIIDESGMPKERFSAEFPKEGPSILRIQQVVRGDSAAYFCASSSTTRQSYEQYFGPGTRLTVT.

CDR3 sequence: CAWSPLGGGGYEQYF. CDR3 bases: TGTGCCTGGAGTCCCCTGGGTGGCGGGGGCTACGAGCAGTACTTC. J is TRBJ2-7 and V is TRBV30; 7 bases fit TRBD2. The CDR3 extends over 15 amino acids. Germline values: CDR1 GTSNPN, CDR2 SVGIG (reference sequence). The V segment lost 2 bases and the J segment 3 bases; nucleotides outside the gene matches: 10.

The CDR3 loop is CASSPLTGNYGYTF. CDR3 in DNA: TGTGCCAGCAGCCCGCTGACAGGGAACTATGGCTACACCTTC. This chain links TRBV9 with TRBJ1-2, with 7 bases identical to TRBD1. The J segment lost 2 bases and the V segment lost 4 bases, leaving 5 bases of the junction unmatched. This CDR3 spans 14 amino acids. CDR1 is SGDLS and CDR2 is YYNGEE in the germline V gene.

The gene calls are TRBV30 and TRBJ1-4; D gene unclear. V lost 6 bases, J lost 8 bases, and 19 bases lay in between. From germline, CDR1 is GTSNPN and CDR2 SVGIG (reference sequence). This CDR3 has 14 amino acids. In nucleotides, the CDR3 is TGTGCCTGCAAAACGCATGGGTCGGGAGAAAAACTGTTTTTT. It codes for CACKTHGSGEKLFF.

The chain joins TRBV11-3 to TRBJ1-1, with TRBD1 as a possible D gene (5 bases). This CDR3 has 13 residues. V was trimmed by 4 bases and J by 6 bases, leaving 12 bases between them. Germline V gene lookup returns CDR1 SGHNT and CDR2 YENEEA. The CDR3, as DNA: TGTGCCAGCAGCTCCCCGGGGGTTCCTGAAGCTTTCTTT. Its protein is CASSSPGVPEAFF. Full variable domain (missing parts from reference TRBV11-3 and TRBJ1-1): EAGVVQSPRYKIIEKKQPVAFWCNPISGHNTLYWYLQNLGQGPELLIRYENEEAVDDSQLPKDRFSAERLKGVDSTLKIQPAELGDSAVYLCASSSPGVPEAFFGQGTRLTVV.

The chain carries TRBV30 and TRBJ1-5; 7 bases match TRBD1. From germline, CDR1 is GTSNPN and CDR2 SVGIG (reference sequence). This CDR3 comprises 15 residues. Trimming cost V 1 base and J 5 bases; bases outside gene matches: 8. CDR3 region: CAWSAVRDRDQPQHF. For the CDR3, the DNA is TGTGCCTGGAGTGCAGTCCGGGACAGAGATCAGCCCCAGCATTTT.

The chain carries TRBV7-2 and TRBJ1-2, with D possibly being TRBD1 (6 bases). The ends were cut back, 1 base at V and 8 bases at J, with 17 bases in the middle. Germline V gives CDR1 SGHTA, CDR2 FQGNSA. This CDR3 is 15 amino acids long. The CDR3 DNA reads as TGTGCCAGCAGCTTAGTTTTTTCAGGGGAAGAGGGCTACACCTTC. Translated: CASSLVFSGEEGYTF.

This clone appeared a single time. The V gene is TRBV9, the J gene TRBJ2-2; D may be TRBD2 (5 bases). Trimming removed 6 bases at V and 8 bases at J, with 11 bases between. The CDR3 totals 12 residues. Germline values: CDR1 SGDLS, CDR2 YYNGEE. The CDR3 spells CASTTSGGELFF. The CDR3 DNA is TGTGCCAGCACAACTTCGGGAGGGGAGCTGTTTTTT.

This clone was counted between two and nine times. The V call is TRBV30, the J call TRBJ2-2; possibly TRBD1 for D (6 bases). Trimming stripped 3 bases from V and 1 base from J, with 6 bases between. Germline values: CDR1 GTSNPN, CDR2 SVGIG (reference sequence). CDR3 length: 13 amino acids. The CDR3 protein is CAWSRGNTGELFF. Here the CDR3 DNA reads TGTGCCTGGAGCAGGGGGAACACCGGGGAGCTGTTTTTT.

This clone occurred a few times. Other DNA sequences in the same sample also yield this CDR3. This sequence joins TRBV24-1 and TRBJ1-5; maybe TRBD1 (6 bases). This CDR3 contains 13 residues. V was pared by 7 bases and J by 5 bases, with 11 bases between. The germline V gene encodes CDR1 KGHDR and CDR2 SFDVKD. The CDR3 DNA reads TGTGCCACCAGCCTCAACAGGGATCAGCCCCAGCATTTT. It translates to CATSLNRDQPQHF.